This T cell receptor beta chain derives from a study of glioma-infiltrating T cells after dendritic cell vaccination. About the study: Glioblastoma patients came from Phase I and II dendritic cell vaccination trials.

Sequencing was performed with immunoSEQ multiplex PCR; in TCRdb, only in-frame clones are kept and a portion is missing. The sample records approximately 92,000 clones, 80% being singletons. Time point of the sample: after dendritic cell vaccination, including at tumor progression/relapse. This CDR3 has 15 residues. Germline-derived CDR1 and CDR2 are LNHDA and SQIVND (reference sequence). Trimming took off 3 bases at V and 0 bases at J, with 9 bases between the two ends. This chain connects TRBV19 to TRBJ1-3; no definite D call. The receptor comes from a human donor with glioblastoma. The sample consisted of blood, taken after dendritic cell vaccination. CDR3 DNA sequence: TGTGCCAGTAGTATGGGCACAGACTCTGGAAACACCATATATTTT. It specifies CASSMGTDSGNTIYF.